This T cell receptor beta chain was profiled in a study of response to subunit inactivated influenza vaccine. In TCRdb, the RT-PCR reads were re-called with MiXCR into one record per CDR3 protein. The table includes around 520,000 distinct CDR3 sequences, 10% to 15% detected once. V shed 6 bases and J shed 0 bases, with 8 bases lying between them. The CDR3 extends over 14 amino acids. This clonotype was seen a few times. The rearrangement uses TRBV12-3 or TRBV12-4 and TRBJ2-2; D gene unclear. The sample in question was PBMCs from blood, obtained on the day of vaccination. The TCR was taken from a man over 45 who received an inactivated influenza vaccine. The CDR3: CASSTTANTGELFF. CDR3 coding DNA: TGTGCCAGCAGCACAACAGCGAACACCGGGGAGCTGTTTTTT.